The clone carrying this T cell receptor (beta chain) was counted only a few times. Its matching antigen is unknown. These data belong to a study of human T cells and chemical hapten exposure. Notes on the study in general: With DPC sensitization, TCRs exceeding 1 in 1000 frequency showed no change.

TCRdb reprocessed the RACE reads with MiXCR, giving one entry per CDR3 protein. Here the sample spans fewer than 100,000 distinct CDR3 sequences, about an eighth being singletons. CDR3 length: 17 amino acids. Germline CDR1 is KGHDR and CDR2 is SFDVKD. Trimming left V 2 bases short and J 7 bases short, with 19 bases between. Time point described: patch test 1, 2 weeks after DPC sensitization. Documented treatment: therapeutic diphenylcyclopropenone sensitization with weekly scalp DPC. Material: whole blood, obtained in connection with sensitization to the hapten diphenylcyclopropenone (DPC). This receptor was taken from a middle-aged woman with alopecia areata. Some clones in this sample may be carry-over from other donors' samples. This chain uses TRBV24-1 with TRBJ2-2, with D possibly TRBD1 on 5 matching bases. In nucleotides, the CDR3 is TGTGCCACCAGTGATTCTATCGCAAGACAGCCTTACGGGGAGCTGTTTTTT. It specifies CATSDSIARQPYGELFF.